Presented here are 15 T cell receptor beta chains from one specimen sequenced in a study of T cell responses to AZD1222 COVID-19 vaccine. Clones were sequenced by immunoSEQ multiplex PCR, and TCRdb holds only the in-frame ones, with some missing. The sample has under 150,000 clones, about 87% seen once. The sample was peripheral blood, taken on day 0 of AZD1222 vaccination. The receptor set was obtained from an adult in good health.

V usage is TRBV15 and J usage is TRBJ1-2; 8 bases are shared with TRBD1. The germline V gene encodes CDR1 LNHNV and CDR2 YYDKDF (reference sequence). The length of the CDR3 is 13 residues. Trimming at V came to 5 bases and at J to 2 bases, leaving 1 base not matched to a gene. The CDR3 DNA reads as TGTGCCACCAGCCGACAGGGGAACTATGGCTACACCTTC. Protein product: CATSRQGNYGYTF.

The V gene is TRBV6-4, the J gene TRBJ2-3; TRBD2 matches at 9 bases. This CDR3 contains 15 residues. The ends lost 0 bases at V and 4 bases at J; junction bases unmatched: 2. Germline CDR1 and CDR2: MRHNA and SNTAGT. The CDR3 nucleotides read TGTGCCAGCAGTGACTCTGCGGGAGGGCCAGATACGCAGTATTTT. It codes for CASSDSAGGPDTQYF.

This clone appeared a single time. The chain carries TRBV19 and TRBJ1-5; D is unresolved. Trimming took off 4 bases at V and 2 bases at J, with 12 bases between the two ends. Per germline, CDR1 LNHDA and CDR2 SQIVND (reference sequence). The CDR3 sequence is 15 residues long. The DNA of the CDR3 is TGTGCCAGTAGTACGCTCGGTAGTGGCAATCAGCCCCAGCATTTT. Translated, it gives CASSTLGSGNQPQHF.

The chain uses TRBV29-1 and TRBJ1-2; 8 bases align to TRBD1. J gave up 5 bases and V 1 base, and 12 bases lay outside the gene matches. The CDR3 totals 16 residues. Germline V lookup: CDR1 SQVTM, CDR2 ANQGSEA. The CDR3 loop reads CSVEGVSGTGRYGYTF. The DNA of the CDR3 is TGCAGCGTTGAAGGGGTTTCCGGGACAGGTCGGTATGGCTACACCTTC.

V usage is TRBV6-5 and J usage is TRBJ1-5; no clear D gene. The V and J ends lost 11 bases and 3 bases respectively, with 17 bases between them. Per germline, CDR1 MNHEY and CDR2 SVGAGI. The CDR3 spans 14 residues. CDR3 in amino acids: CARLRAGDNQPQHF. The CDR3 coding sequence is TGTGCCCGCCTTCGGGCAGGAGACAATCAGCCCCAGCATTTT.

The chain uses TRBV28 and TRBJ1-2; maybe TRBD1 (5 bases). The CDR3 is made up of 15 amino acids. Germline CDR1 and CDR2: MDHEN and SYDVKM. Trimming took off 2 bases at V and 1 base at J, with 11 bases between the two ends. CDR3 nucleotide sequence: TGTGCCAGCAGTTTAAGGCAGGGTTTTAACTATGGCTACACCTTC. Its protein product is CASSLRQGFNYGYTF.

This clone was picked up one time. The chain links TRBV29-1 to TRBJ2-3, with no clear D. Trimming stripped 7 bases from V and 3 bases from J, with 20 bases between. From germline, CDR1 is SQVTM and CDR2 ANQGSEA. This CDR3 has 15 residues. The CDR3 bases are TGCAGCGCCACCAACCCCGGGTCGGTGACAGATACGCAGTATTTT. Its protein is CSATNPGSVTDTQYF.

The sample holds one count of this clone. This chain links TRBV28 with TRBJ1-1; 7 bases line up with TRBD1. Germline-derived CDR1 and CDR2 are MDHEN and SYDVKM. V was pared by 3 bases and J by 3 bases, with 7 bases of the junction left unmatched. The CDR3 consists of 15 residues. CDR3 amino acids: CASSFVGRGYTEAFF. For the CDR3, the DNA is TGTGCCAGCAGTTTCGTTGGCAGGGGGTACACTGAAGCTTTCTTT.

The V gene is TRBV6-4, the J gene TRBJ2-2; D uncertain. This CDR3 region has 18 residues. Per the germline V gene, CDR1 is MRHNA and CDR2 is SNTAGT. V dropped 0 bases and J dropped 0 bases, with 14 bases sitting between them. The CDR3 region has the DNA TGTGCCAGCAGTGACTCGAGTCTCTCGCTAACGAACACCGGGGAGCTGTTTTTT. Translating it yields CASSDSSLSLTNTGELFF.

This clone was observed a single time. The junction and the germline gene differ at one end; a read error may be behind it. The chain is built from TRBV5-1 and TRBJ2-7; 7 bases line up with TRBD2. Germline CDR1 SGHRS, CDR2 YFSETQ. This CDR3 has 14 residues. CDR3 in amino acids: CASSLGGRAYEQYF. CDR3 bases: TGCGCCAGCAGCTTGGGAGGGAGGGCCTATGAGCAGTACTTC. Together with reference TRBV5-1 and TRBJ2-7, the CDR3 gives the full variable domain: KAGVTQTPRYLIKTRGQQVTLSCSPISGHRSVSWYQQTPGQGLQFLFEYFSETQRNKGNFPGRFSGRQFSNSRSEMNVSTLELGDSALYLCASSLGGRAYEQYFGPGTRLTVT.

Of note for this clone: The junction does not match germline at one end; this may be a read error. The chain's CDR3 is CASSLSPYEQYF. As DNA, the CDR3 is TGTGCCAGCAGTCTATCACCCTACGAGCAGTACTTC. The chain uses TRBV27 and TRBJ2-7; D is undetermined. CDR3 length: 12 residues. CDR1 MNHEY and CDR2 SMNVEV come from the germline V gene (reference sequence).

CDR3 in DNA: TGCAGCGTCGGGCAGGCGAGCTCCTACAATGAGCAGTTCTTC. This gives the protein CSVGQASSYNEQFF. The chain recombines TRBV29-1 with TRBJ2-1, with D unclear. Germline lookup yields CDR1 SQVTM and CDR2 ANQGSEA. CDR3 size: 14 residues. Trimming removed 6 bases from V and 0 bases from J, with 12 bases in between.

The chain combines TRBV2 with TRBJ1-6; D unclear. Germline CDR1 and CDR2: SNHLY and FYNNEI. The V gene lost 3 bases and the J gene lost 0 bases, with 6 bases spanning the gap. The CDR3 spans 15 residues. The CDR3 spells CASSEAASYNSPLHF. CDR3 coding DNA: TGTGCCAGCAGTGAGGCAGCCTCCTATAATTCACCCCTCCACTTT.

This clone occurred once. The chain joins TRBV5-1 to TRBJ1-3; D call uncertain. The germline CDR1 and CDR2 sequences are SGHRS and YFSETQ. This CDR3 region has 16 residues. Between the trimmed V and J ends, which lost 4 bases and 0 bases, there was a span of 14 bases. CDR3 in amino acids: CASSLIPFSSGNTIYF. As DNA, the CDR3 is TGCGCCAGCAGCCTGATCCCGTTTAGCTCTGGAAACACCATATATTTT.

This clone was seen only once. The V gene is TRBV10-1, the J gene TRBJ1-1; D remains unclear. This CDR3 spans 13 amino acids. The germline V gene encodes CDR1 WNHNN and CDR2 SYGVQD (reference sequence). V shed 0 bases and J shed 3 bases, with 5 bases lying between them. The CDR3 DNA sequence: TGCGCCAGCAGTGAGTCAGGGTACACTGAAGCTTTCTTT. Translated, it gives CASSESGYTEAFF.